This TCR beta chain was observed in a study of T cells in Graves' hyperthyroidism and ophthalmopathy. Study in general: Peripheral blood was drawn at first diagnosis, prior to all treatment.

Amplified regions were TCR beta CDR3 sequences from RNA transcripts. The primer set for the first-round RT-PCR of the TCR CDR3 was HTBI. One entry per CDR3 protein results from TCRdb running MiXCR on the multiplex PCR reads. The sample has around 610,000 distinct CDR3 sequences; roughly 14% are singletons. It was uncontrolled infection, other autoimmune disease, pregnancy or lactation that excluded patients. In its sample, this clonotype was seen many times. The sequenced material came from blood. The clonotype was recovered from a woman aged 40 to 50 with Graves' ophthalmopathy.

CDR3 residues: CASSFPATDRAKNIQYF. The CDR3 bases are TGTGCCAGCAGTTTCCCTGCCACGGACCGAGCCAAAAACATTCAGTACTTC. The genes are TRBV6-2 or TRBV6-3 and TRBJ2-4, with D hard to call. The CDR3 sequence is 17 residues long. V dropped 4 bases and J dropped 0 bases, with 16 bases sitting between them. Per the germline V gene, CDR1 is MNHEY and CDR2 is SVGEGT.